The 20 T cell receptor beta chains in this list originate from one sample, sequenced in a study of cytomegalovirus exposure and HLA in healthy donors. A multiplex PCR was run with 60 Vbeta primers and 13 Jbeta primers. The assay was immunoSEQ multiplex PCR, and TCRdb's table has in-frame clones only and misses some. The sample consists of 73,000 or so clones, roughly four fifths of them appearing once. Sequencing used PBMCs. Receptor source: a man aged 50-60 years in good health and CMV-seronegative.

The chain couples TRBV9 to TRBJ2-3, with 14 positions matching TRBD2. CDR1 is SGDLS and CDR2 is YYNGEE in the germline V gene. The length of the CDR3 is 15 residues. Trimming removed 3 bases from V and 4 bases from J; junction bases left unmatched: 1. The CDR3 spells CASSETSGRADTQYF. Here the CDR3 DNA reads TGTGCCAGCAGCGAGACTAGCGGGAGGGCAGATACGCAGTATTTT.

A word on this clone: A junction boundary mismatches the germline segment, possibly from a read error. The chain joins TRBV7-7 to TRBJ1-5; D gene uncertain. CDR1 is SSHAT and CDR2 is FNYEAQ in the germline V gene (reference sequence). This CDR3 contains 13 residues. The CDR3 here is CASSLKVDQPQHF. CDR3 nucleotide sequence: TGTGCTAGCAGCTTAAAAGTAGATCAGCCCCAGCATTTT.

V gene TRBV7-6 combines with J gene TRBJ1-5, with TRBD1 matching over 8 bases. The length of the CDR3 is 14 residues. V shed 5 bases, J shed 5 bases, and the junction held 5 bases outside the gene matches. The germline V gene encodes CDR1 SGHVS and CDR2 FNYEAQ. This chain's CDR3 is CASSLGTGHQPQHF. CDR3 coding DNA: TGTGCCAGCAGCCTCGGGACAGGACATCAGCCCCAGCATTTT. The full variable domain, completed using reference TRBV7-6 and TRBJ1-5, is GAGVSQSPRYKVTKRGQDVALRCDPISGHVSLYWYRQALGQGPEFLTYFNYEAQQDKSGLPNDRFSAERPEGSISTLTIQRTEQRDSAMYRCASSLGTGHQPQHFGDGTRLSIL.

The CDR3 here is CASSPGVYTEAFF. Written as DNA, the CDR3 is TGTGCCAGCAGTCCCGGGGTTTACACTGAAGCTTTCTTT. The rearrangement joins TRBV28 to TRBJ1-1; D not certain. The CDR3 length is 13 residues. Germline CDR1 is MDHEN and CDR2 is SYDVKM. The V gene lost 5 bases and the J gene lost 3 bases, with 10 bases spanning the gap.

This sequence joins TRBV30 and TRBJ1-4; D unresolved. The germline V gene has CDR1 GTSNPN and CDR2 SVGIG (reference sequence). V lost 0 bases and J lost 5, with 10 bases in between. This CDR3 is built from 14 residues. This CDR3 is CAWSVMRYNEKLFF. DNA of the CDR3: TGTGCCTGGAGTGTAATGAGATACAATGAAAAACTGTTTTTT. The full variable domain, rest sourced from reference TRBV30 and TRBJ1-4, is SQTIHQWPATLVQPVGSPLSLECTVEGTSNPNLYWYRQAAGRGLQLLFYSVGIGQISSEVPQNLSASRPQDRQFILSSKKLLLSDSGFYLCAWSVMRYNEKLFFGSGTQLSVL.

The V gene is TRBV4-3, the J gene TRBJ2-7, with 9 bases fitting TRBD2. The V gene's germline CDR1 is LGHNA and CDR2 YSLEER. J was trimmed by 3 bases and V by 1 base; bases with no gene match: 4. The CDR3 is 15 amino acids. CDR3: CASSQGFSGSYEQYF. In DNA, the CDR3 is TGCGCCAGCAGCCAAGGGTTTAGCGGGAGCTACGAGCAGTACTTC.

The chain couples TRBV29-1 to TRBJ2-2; 8 nucleotides line up with TRBD1. There are 14 residues in the CDR3. The germline V gene has CDR1 SQVTM and CDR2 ANQGSEA. V shed 4 bases, J shed 2 bases, and the junction held 3 bases outside the gene matches. CDR3 nucleotide sequence: TGCAGCGTTGGGACAGGGTTCAACACCGGGGAGCTGTTTTTT. Protein sequence: CSVGTGFNTGELFF.

The CDR3 nucleotides are TGTGCCAGCAGCCGGTTTGCGGGAGAAGGCGAGCAGTTCTTC. Its translation: CASSRFAGEGEQFF. The chain employs TRBV7-6 and TRBJ2-1; 7 bases fit TRBD2. CDR1 is SGHVS and CDR2 is FNYEAQ in the germline V gene. The length of the CDR3 is 14 residues. Trimming took 5 bases from V and 10 from J; bases not matched to a gene: 11.

The chain carries TRBV6-5 and TRBJ1-6; D might be TRBD1 (5 bases). The CDR3 covers 13 residues. Germline CDR1 and CDR2: MNHEY and SVGAGI. Trimming took 6 bases from V and 9 from J, leaving 12 bases between them. The CDR3 spells CASRDRGISPLHF. The DNA of the CDR3 is TGTGCCAGCAGGGACCGGGGGATTTCACCCCTCCACTTT.

V usage is TRBV7-9 and J usage is TRBJ1-2; perhaps TRBD1 as D (5 bases). This CDR3 is built from 11 residues. Germline values: CDR1 SEHNR, CDR2 FQNEAQ (reference sequence). V was cut by 5 bases and J by 5 bases, with 6 bases left in between. The CDR3 protein is CASSRGYGYTF. Written as DNA, the CDR3 is TGTGCCAGCAGCAGGGGTTATGGCTACACCTTC. Full variable domain (rest looked up from reference TRBV7-9 and TRBJ1-2): DTGVSQNPRHKITKRGQNVTFRCDPISEHNRLYWYRQTLGQGPEFLTYFQNEAQLEKSRLLSDRFSAERPKGSFSTLEIQRTEQGDSAMYLCASSRGYGYTFGSGTRLTVV.

This clone has a handful of counts. J is TRBJ1-1 and V is TRBV5-1; 7 bases map to TRBD1. V was clipped by 0 bases and J by 4 bases; unmatched bases: 3. The CDR3 spans 14 residues. The germline V gene has CDR1 SGHRS and CDR2 YFSETQ. CDR3 region: CASSLGQGSTEAFF. CDR3 coding DNA: TGCGCCAGCAGCTTGGGACAGGGATCCACTGAAGCTTTCTTT.

This sequence joins TRBV15 and TRBJ1-5, with D possibly TRBD1 on 5 matching bases. CDR1 and CDR2 from the germline V gene are LNHNV and YYDKDF (reference sequence). CDR3 size: 12 residues. V lost 2 bases and J 11 bases, leaving 10 bases between the germline ends. The CDR3 DNA follows: TGTGCCACCAGCAGAAAGCCAGGGTCCCAGCATTTT. Translation: CATSRKPGSQHF.

The rearrangement links TRBV7-6 to TRBJ2-1; perhaps TRBD1 as D (5 bases). The CDR3 extends over 17 amino acids. Trimming cost V 5 bases and J 2 bases, with 19 bases left between them. From germline, CDR1 is SGHVS and CDR2 FNYEAQ. CDR3 in amino acids: CASSPARLDSAYNEQFF. In DNA form, the CDR3 reads TGTGCCAGCAGCCCCGCCCGCCTAGACAGCGCCTACAATGAGCAGTTCTTC.

The rearrangement joins TRBV6-4 to TRBJ2-7, with D possibly being TRBD2 (6 bases). The CDR3 totals 15 residues. Trimming took 4 bases from V and 3 from J, leaving 16 bases between them. Germline CDR1 and CDR2: MRHNA and SNTAGT. The CDR3 protein is CASSGRDWGIYEQYF. In nucleotides, the CDR3 is TGTGCCAGCAGTGGCCGGGACTGGGGTATCTACGAGCAGTACTTC.

The rearrangement links TRBV6-1 to TRBJ2-3; 7 bases are shared with TRBD2. From germline, CDR1 is MNHNS and CDR2 SASEGT. The ends lost 2 bases at V and 2 bases at J; junction bases unmatched: 4. The CDR3 is 15 amino acids. The CDR3 region has the DNA TGTGCCAGCAGTGAATTAGCGGGCTTCACAGATACGCAGTATTTT. Protein product: CASSELAGFTDTQYF.

The chain recombines TRBV9 with TRBJ2-1; D might be TRBD2 (6 bases). The V gene lost 2 bases and the J gene lost 4 bases, with 13 bases spanning the gap. The germline gives CDR1 SGDLS, CDR2 YYNGEE. The CDR3 has 15 residues. The CDR3 here is CASSVTVGGYNEQFF. Here the CDR3 DNA reads TGTGCCAGCAGCGTGACGGTGGGGGGATACAATGAGCAGTTCTTC.

V is TRBV9 and J is TRBJ1-1; weak D call: TRBD1 (5 bases). The CDR3 has 16 residues. V lost 4 bases and J 1 base, leaving 17 bases between the germline ends. Per the germline V gene, CDR1 is SGDLS and CDR2 is YYNGEE. CDR3 coding DNA: TGTGCCAGCAGCAGCGGGACTCAGCAAAGGAACACTGAAGCTTTCTTT. Amino acids: CASSSGTQQRNTEAFF.

J is TRBJ2-6 and V is TRBV6-5; no reliable D call. This CDR3 spans 15 amino acids. Trimming took 6 bases from V and 4 from J, leaving 13 bases between them. CDR1 is MNHEY, CDR2 SVGAGI, per germline. CDR3 coding DNA: TGTGCCAGCAGCCGCAAGATAGCCGGGGCCAACGTCCTGACTTTC. It is translated as CASSRKIAGANVLTF.

V usage is TRBV27 and J usage is TRBJ2-7; 9 nucleotides line up with TRBD1. Trimming removed 6 bases from V and 5 bases from J; junction bases left unmatched: 17. In germline, CDR1 is MNHEY, CDR2 SMNVEV (reference sequence). This CDR3 has 17 amino acids. CDR3 nucleotides: TGTGCCAGCAGAATAGCGGGTCGGACAGGGGAAAAACACGAGCAGTACTTC. This encodes CASRIAGRTGEKHEQYF.

V is TRBV5-1 and J is TRBJ1-1, with a possible D match to TRBD1 (6 bases). Trimming shortened V by 4 bases and J by 7 bases, and 11 bases separated the two germline ends. Per the germline V gene, CDR1 is SGHRS and CDR2 is YFSETQ. This CDR3 is 12 amino acids long. The CDR3 sequence: CASSTTGFEAFF. CDR3 in DNA: TGCGCCAGCAGCACAACAGGGTTTGAAGCTTTCTTT.